This T cell receptor beta chain was captured in a study of post-analysis software for immune sequencing data. Study information: Relapsing-remitting, secondary progressive and progressive-relapsing forms made up the multiple sclerosis disease courses.

Study-wide results and limits: Batch-mates among the samples co-clustered strongly by F measure. Multiple sclerosis patients had significantly lower normalized Chao1 diversity than controls. Controls showed lower frequencies than patients for five TRBV segments, and TRBV5-6, TRBV5-1 and TRBV20-1 were among these.

Libraries were made from TCR beta cDNA, and they carried unique molecular identifiers. About half a million cDNA molecules were recovered from an input of about 1 to 10 million T cells. TCRdb independently ran MiXCR on the PCR reads; one entry per CDR3 protein. The profile covers about 770,000 distinct CDR3 sequences, with 46% appearing a single time and around 4.7% taken by the ten largest. The table lists this clonotype with a few counts. What it binds is unknown. Per germline, CDR1 MDHEN and CDR2 SYDVKM. The CDR3 extends over 15 amino acids. Unmatched junction bases numbered 10, after V lost 3 bases and J lost 9 bases.

The sequenced sample consisted of blood. The receptor comes from a girl aged 10 to 17 with multiple sclerosis. The rearrangement links TRBV28 to TRBJ2-1; 8 bases agree with TRBD2. The CDR3 DNA reads TGTGCCAGCAGTTTTGTAGCGGGGAGGGCTAGTGAGCAGTTCTTC. Translating it yields CASSFVAGRASEQFF.